This TCR beta chain was documented in a study of cytomegalovirus exposure and HLA in healthy donors. The study, taken as a whole, reports: The classifier reportedly diagnosed cytomegalovirus status with high specificity and sensitivity. Across donors, presence/absence analyses took sequencing depth to be roughly uniform.

Germline assignment: CDR1 SGHRS and CDR2 YFSETQ. The CDR3 runs to 13 residues. The V and J ends lost 2 bases and 2 bases respectively, with 7 bases between them. The PCR had 60 Vbeta and 13 Jbeta primers. In the authors' workflow: Counted up in a later analysis, unique TCR beta chains came to 65 million to 100 million, with around 12 million shared. Here immunoSEQ multiplex PCR was the method, and the copy in TCRdb shows in-frame clones only, minus some. Clone size and the V and J calls come from that table; the DNA yielded D and trimming. In the table there are around 88,000 clones, 74% of which are singletons. This clone was observed a handful of times. Its specificity is not known. Additional DNA sequences in this sample encode the identical CDR3.

The chain is built from TRBV5-1 and TRBJ2-5; TRBD1 is a possible D gene (5 bases). The specimen was PBMCs. This receptor was identified in a male donor in good health and CMV-seronegative. The CDR3 coding sequence is TGCGCCAGCAGCTTTGCAGGGCAAGAGACCCAGTACTTC. It codes for CASSFAGQETQYF. Complete variable domain (other parts from reference TRBV5-1 and TRBJ2-5): KAGVTQTPRYLIKTRGQQVTLSCSPISGHRSVSWYQQTPGQGLQFLFEYFSETQRNKGNFPGRFSGRQFSNSRSEMNVSTLELGDSALYLCASSFAGQETQYFGPGTRLLVL.